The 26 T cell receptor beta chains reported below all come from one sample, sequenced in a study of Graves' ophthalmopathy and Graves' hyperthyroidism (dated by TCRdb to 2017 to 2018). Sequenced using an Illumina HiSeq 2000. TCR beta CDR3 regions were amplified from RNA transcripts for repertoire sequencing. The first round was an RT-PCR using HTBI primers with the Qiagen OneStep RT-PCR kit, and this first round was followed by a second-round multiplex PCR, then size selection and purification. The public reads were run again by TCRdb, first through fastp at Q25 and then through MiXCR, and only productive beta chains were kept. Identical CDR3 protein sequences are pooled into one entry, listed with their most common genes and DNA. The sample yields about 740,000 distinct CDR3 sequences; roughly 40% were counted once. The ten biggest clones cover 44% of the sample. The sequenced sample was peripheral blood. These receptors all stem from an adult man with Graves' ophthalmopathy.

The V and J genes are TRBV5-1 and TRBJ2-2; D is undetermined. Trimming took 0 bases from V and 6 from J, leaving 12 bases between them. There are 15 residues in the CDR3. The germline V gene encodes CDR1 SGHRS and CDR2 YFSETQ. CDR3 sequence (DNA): TGCGCCAGCAGCTTGGACGCGTCGAAAGCCGGGGAGCTGTTTTTT. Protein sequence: CASSLDASKAGELFF.

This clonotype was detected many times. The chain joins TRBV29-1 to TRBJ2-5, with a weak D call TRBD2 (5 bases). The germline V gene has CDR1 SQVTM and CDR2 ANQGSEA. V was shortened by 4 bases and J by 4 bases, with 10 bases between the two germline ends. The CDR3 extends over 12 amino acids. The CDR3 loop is CSVVEGPETQYF. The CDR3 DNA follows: TGCAGCGTTGTCGAGGGCCCAGAGACCCAGTACTTC.

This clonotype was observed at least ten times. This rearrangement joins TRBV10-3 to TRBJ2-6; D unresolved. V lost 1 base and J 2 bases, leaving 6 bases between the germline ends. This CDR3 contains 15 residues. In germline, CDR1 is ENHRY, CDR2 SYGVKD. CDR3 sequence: CAISEYLTGANVLTF. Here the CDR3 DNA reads TGTGCCATCAGTGAGTATCTTACTGGGGCCAACGTCCTGACTTTC.

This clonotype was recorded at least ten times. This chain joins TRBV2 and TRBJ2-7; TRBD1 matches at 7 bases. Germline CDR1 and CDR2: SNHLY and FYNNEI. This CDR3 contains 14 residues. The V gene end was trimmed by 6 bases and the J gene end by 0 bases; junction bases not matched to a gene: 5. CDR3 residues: CASRRTGLSYEQYF. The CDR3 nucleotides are TGTGCCAGCAGACGGACAGGCCTCTCCTACGAGCAGTACTTC.

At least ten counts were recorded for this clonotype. Here the CDR3 reads CSAPPASGPYEQYF. For the CDR3, the DNA is TGCAGTGCTCCCCCTGCTAGCGGTCCCTACGAGCAGTACTTC. The rearrangement links TRBV20-1 to TRBJ2-7, with 7 bases that match TRBD2. V trimming: 5 bases; J trimming: 2 bases; junction bases outside the gene matches: 9. This CDR3 is built from 14 residues. Germline V gives CDR1 DFQATT, CDR2 SNEGSKA (reference sequence).

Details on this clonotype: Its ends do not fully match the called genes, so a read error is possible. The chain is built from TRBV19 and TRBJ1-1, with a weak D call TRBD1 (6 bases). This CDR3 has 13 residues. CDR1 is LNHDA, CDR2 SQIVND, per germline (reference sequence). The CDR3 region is CASSQGLMSEAFF. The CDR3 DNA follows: TGTGCTAGTAGCCAGGGGTTGATGAGTGAAGCTTTCTTT.

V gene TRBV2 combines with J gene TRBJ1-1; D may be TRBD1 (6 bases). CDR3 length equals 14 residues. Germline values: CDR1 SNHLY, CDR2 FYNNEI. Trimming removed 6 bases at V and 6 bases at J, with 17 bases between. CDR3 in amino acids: CASSPTGAGAEAFF. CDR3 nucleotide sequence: TGTGCCAGCAGCCCGACAGGCGCGGGGGCTGAAGCTTTCTTT.

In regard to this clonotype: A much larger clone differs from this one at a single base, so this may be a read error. The CDR3 loop is CASGPGLAGAPRQYF. The CDR3 region has the DNA TGCGCCAGCGGCCCCGGACTAGCGGGAGCCCCTCGGCAGTACTTC. V usage is TRBV5-1 and J usage is TRBJ2-7; 13 bases are shared with TRBD2. Germline values: CDR1 SGHRS, CDR2 YFSETQ. With V trimmed by 7 bases and J by 9 bases, 13 bases remained unmatched. The CDR3 has 15 residues.

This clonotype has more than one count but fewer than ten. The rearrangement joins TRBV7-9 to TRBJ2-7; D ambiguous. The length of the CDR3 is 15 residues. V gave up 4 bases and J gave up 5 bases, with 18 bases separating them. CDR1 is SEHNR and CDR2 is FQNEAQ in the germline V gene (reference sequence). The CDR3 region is CASSSLSGVVNEQYF. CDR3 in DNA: TGTGCCAGCAGCTCCCTGAGTGGGGTGGTGAACGAGCAGTACTTC. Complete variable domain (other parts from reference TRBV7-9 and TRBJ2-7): DTGVSQNPRHKITKRGQNVTFRCDPISEHNRLYWYRQTLGQGPEFLTYFQNEAQLEKSRLLSDRFSAERPKGSFSTLEIQRTEQGDSAMYLCASSSLSGVVNEQYFGPGTRLTVT.

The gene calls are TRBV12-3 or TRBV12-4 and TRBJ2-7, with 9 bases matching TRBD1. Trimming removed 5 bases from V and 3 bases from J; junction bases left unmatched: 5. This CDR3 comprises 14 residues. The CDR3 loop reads CASSEAGQGYEQYF. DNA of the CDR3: TGTGCCAGCAGTGAAGCGGGACAGGGCTACGAGCAGTACTTC.

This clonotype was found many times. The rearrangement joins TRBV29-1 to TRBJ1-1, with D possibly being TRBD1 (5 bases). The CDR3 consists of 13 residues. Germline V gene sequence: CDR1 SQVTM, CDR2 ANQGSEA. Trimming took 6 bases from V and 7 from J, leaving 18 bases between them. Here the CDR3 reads CSVVGPAGGEAFF. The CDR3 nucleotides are TGCAGCGTGGTGGGACCGGCCGGAGGTGAAGCTTTCTTT.

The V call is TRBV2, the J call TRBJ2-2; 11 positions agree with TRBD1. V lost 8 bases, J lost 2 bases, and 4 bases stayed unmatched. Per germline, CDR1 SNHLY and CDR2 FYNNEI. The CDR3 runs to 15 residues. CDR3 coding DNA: TGTGCCAGCCGACGGACAGGGGGCAACACCGGGGAGCTGTTTTTT. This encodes CASRRTGGNTGELFF. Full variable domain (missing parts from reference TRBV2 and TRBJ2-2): EPEVTQTPSHQVTQMGQEVILRCVPISNHLYFYWYRQILGQKVEFLVSFYNNEISEKSEIFDDQFSVERPDGSNFTLKIRSTKLEDSAMYFCASRRTGGNTGELFFGEGSRLTVL.

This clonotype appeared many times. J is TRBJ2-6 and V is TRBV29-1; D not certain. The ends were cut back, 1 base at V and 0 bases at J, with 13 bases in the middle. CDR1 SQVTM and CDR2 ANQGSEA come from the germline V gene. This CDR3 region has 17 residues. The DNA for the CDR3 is TGCAGCGTTGAAGTAAGCACCGCGAGCTCTGGGGCCAACGTCCTGACTTTC. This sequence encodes CSVEVSTASSGANVLTF.

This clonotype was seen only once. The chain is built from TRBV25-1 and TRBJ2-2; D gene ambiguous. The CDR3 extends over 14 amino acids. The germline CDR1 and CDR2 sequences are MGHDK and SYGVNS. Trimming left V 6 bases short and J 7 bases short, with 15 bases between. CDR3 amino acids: CASSLSDGIGELFF. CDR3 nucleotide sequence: TGTGCCAGCAGCTTGTCAGATGGGATCGGGGAGCTGTTTTTT.

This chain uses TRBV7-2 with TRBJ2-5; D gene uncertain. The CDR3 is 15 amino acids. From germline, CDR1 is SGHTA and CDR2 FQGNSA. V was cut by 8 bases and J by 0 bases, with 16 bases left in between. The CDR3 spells CASASSSSHQETQYF. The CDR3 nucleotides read TGTGCCAGCGCCAGCAGCTCCTCTCACCAAGAGACCCAGTACTTC.

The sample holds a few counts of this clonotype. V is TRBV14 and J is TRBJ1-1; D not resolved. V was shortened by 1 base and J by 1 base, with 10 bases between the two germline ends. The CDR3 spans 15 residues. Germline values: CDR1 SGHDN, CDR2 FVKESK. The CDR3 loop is CASSQGSASNTEAFF. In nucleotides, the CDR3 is TGTGCCAGCAGCCAAGGCTCAGCTTCGAACACTGAAGCTTTCTTT.

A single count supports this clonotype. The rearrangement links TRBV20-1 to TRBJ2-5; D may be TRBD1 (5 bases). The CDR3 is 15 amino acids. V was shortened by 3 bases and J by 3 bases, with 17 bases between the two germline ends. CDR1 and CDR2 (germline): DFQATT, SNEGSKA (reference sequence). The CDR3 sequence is CSASTGSRAKETQYF. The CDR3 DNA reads TGCAGTGCTAGTACCGGCTCCAGGGCCAAAGAGACCCAGTACTTC.

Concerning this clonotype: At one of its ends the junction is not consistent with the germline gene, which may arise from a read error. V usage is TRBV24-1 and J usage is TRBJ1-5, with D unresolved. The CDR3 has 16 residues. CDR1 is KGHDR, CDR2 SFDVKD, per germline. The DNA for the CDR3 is TGTGCCAGCAGTGAGGCCGGACCTTATAGCAATCAGCCCCAGCATTTT. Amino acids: CASSEAGPYSNQPQHF.

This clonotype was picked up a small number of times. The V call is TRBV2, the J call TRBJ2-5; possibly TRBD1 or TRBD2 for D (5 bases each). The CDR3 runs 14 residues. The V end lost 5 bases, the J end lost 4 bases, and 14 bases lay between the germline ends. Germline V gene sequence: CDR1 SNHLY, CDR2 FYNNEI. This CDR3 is CASSRSGTRETQYF. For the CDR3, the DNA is TGTGCCAGCAGTCGTTCCGGGACGCGAGAGACCCAGTACTTC.

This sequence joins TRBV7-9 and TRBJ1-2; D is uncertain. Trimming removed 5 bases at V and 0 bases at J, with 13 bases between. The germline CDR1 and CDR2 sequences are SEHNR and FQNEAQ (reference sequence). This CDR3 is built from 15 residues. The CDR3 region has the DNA TGTGCCAGCAGCCAAGTCGTTCGAGCTAACTATGGCTACACCTTC. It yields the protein CASSQVVRANYGYTF. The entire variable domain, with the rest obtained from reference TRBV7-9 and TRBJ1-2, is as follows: DTGVSQNPRHKITKRGQNVTFRCDPISEHNRLYWYRQTLGQGPEFLTYFQNEAQLEKSRLLSDRFSAERPKGSFSTLEIQRTEQGDSAMYLCASSQVVRANYGYTFGSGTRLTVV.

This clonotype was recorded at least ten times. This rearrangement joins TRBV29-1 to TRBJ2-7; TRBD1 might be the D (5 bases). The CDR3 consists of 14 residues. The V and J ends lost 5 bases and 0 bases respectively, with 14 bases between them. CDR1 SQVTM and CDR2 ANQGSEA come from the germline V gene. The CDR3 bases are TGCAGCGTTCAGTCAGGACACAACTCCTACGAGCAGTACTTC. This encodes CSVQSGHNSYEQYF.

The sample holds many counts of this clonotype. The CDR3 DNA reads TGTGCCAGCAGCGGATTAAAGAGCAATCAGCCCCAGCATTTT. It codes for CASSGLKSNQPQHF. This sequence joins TRBV7-9 and TRBJ1-5; D not resolved. Trimming left V 5 bases short and J 1 base short, with 9 bases between. The CDR3 runs to 14 residues. The germline gives CDR1 SEHNR, CDR2 FQNEAQ (reference sequence).

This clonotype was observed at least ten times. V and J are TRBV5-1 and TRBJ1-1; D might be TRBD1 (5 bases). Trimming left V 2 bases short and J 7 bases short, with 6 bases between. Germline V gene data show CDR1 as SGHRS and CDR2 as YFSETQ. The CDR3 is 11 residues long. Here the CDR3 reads CASSFDSEAFF. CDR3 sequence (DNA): TGCGCCAGCAGCTTCGACAGTGAAGCTTTCTTT.

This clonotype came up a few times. In DNA, the CDR3 is TGTGCCGCGGCCAGGGCTAGCGGAAACGAGCAGTACTTC. Encoded protein: CAAARASGNEQYF. J is TRBJ2-7 and V is TRBV7-2; 7 bases map to TRBD2. Trimming at V came to 11 bases and at J to 5 bases, leaving 12 bases not matched to a gene. Germline V gene sequence: CDR1 SGHTA, CDR2 FQGNSA. The CDR3 covers 13 residues.

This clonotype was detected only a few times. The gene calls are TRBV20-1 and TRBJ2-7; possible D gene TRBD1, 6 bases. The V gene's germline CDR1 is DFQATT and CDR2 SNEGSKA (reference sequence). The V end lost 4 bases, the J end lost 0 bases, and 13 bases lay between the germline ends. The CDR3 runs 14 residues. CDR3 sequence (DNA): TGCAGTGCTACTGTGGGCAGGGGCTCCTACGAGCAGTACTTC. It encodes CSATVGRGSYEQYF.

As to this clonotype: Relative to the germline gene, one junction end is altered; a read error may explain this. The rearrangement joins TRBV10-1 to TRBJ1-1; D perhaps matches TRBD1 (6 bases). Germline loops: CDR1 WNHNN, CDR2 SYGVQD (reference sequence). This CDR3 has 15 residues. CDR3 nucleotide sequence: TGCCCCAGCAGTGAGTCAAGGGGGGCCGGCACTGAAGCTTTCTTT. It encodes CPSSESRGAGTEAFF.